The clone carrying this T cell receptor (delta chain) was counted only a few times. The data belong to a study of gamma-delta chains in newborns, infants, children. Study context: Polyclonal expansion of innate γδ T cells after birth follows microbial exposure.

TCRdb processed the reads again with the CATT caller. Among around 1,800 delta-chain clones listed, 41% were seen once. There are 18 residues in the CDR3. V lost 1 base, J lost 0 bases, and 7 bases stayed unmatched. The germline V gene encodes CDR1 GEAIGNYY and CDR2 EKD. The rearrangement uses TRDV2 and TRDJ1; 13 bases map to TRDD3. The sequence came from a child who had a fever. Sequenced: blood. This chain's CDR3 is CACDTILGDTTYTDKLIF. The CDR3 DNA reads as TGTGCCTGTGACACAATACTGGGGGATACGACGTACACCGATAAACTCATCTTT.